The rows below give T cell receptor beta chains drawn from one sample of a study of blood T cell repertoires in COVID-19. Sequencing used immunoSEQ multiplex PCR; TCRdb keeps in-frame clones, though not all of them. The table includes about 67,000 clones, around 87% detected once. Sequencing input: peripheral blood. These receptors all come from a man aged 45-60 years with active COVID-19. Both conserved end residues are part of each CDR3. A D gene is named only where the DNA matches it firmly. Expanded clones get a size class; other rows say once, few or many, or leave the size out.

D | J | V | size | DNA | CDR3
NA | TRBJ2-7 | TRBV5-5 | NA | TGTGCCAGCAGCCCTACACTGAGGGAGCAGTACTTC | CASSPTLREQYF
NA | TRBJ2-7 | TRBV7-8 | NA | TGTGCCAGCAGCACATCCATCCGCGGGGAAATCTCCTACGAGCAGTACTTC | CASSTSIRGEISYEQYF
TRBD2 | TRBJ2-7 | TRBV4-3 | NA | TGCGCCAGCAGCCAAGATCGGGGGGCTAGCGGGAGGGTCCGCGAGCAGTACTTC | CASSQDRGASGRVREQYF
NA | TRBJ2-1 | TRBV4-2 | NA | TGTGCCAGCAGCCAAGAGGAGGCGTCCTACAATGAGCAGTTCTTC | CASSQEEASYNEQFF
NA | TRBJ1-1 | TRBV5-5 | few | TGTGCCAGCAGCTTAGGACATCTAGTCATGAACACTGAAGCTTTCTTT | CASSLGHLVMNTEAFF
NA | TRBJ1-2 | TRBV28 | NA | TGTGCCAGCAACCCACCCGGGTCCCTTGACCCCTATGGCTACACCTTC | CASNPPGSLDPYGYTF
TRBD1 | TRBJ1-1 | TRBV5-1 | NA | TGCGCCAGCAGCCCGGGGGACAGGGTTTTCGTTGGCACTGAAGCTTTCTTT | CASSPGDRVFVGTEAFF
NA | TRBJ1-2 | TRBV6-5 | NA | TGTGCCAGCAGGCGGACAGCAAGCGACTATGGCTACACCTTC | CASRRTASDYGYTF
TRBD1 | TRBJ1-5 | TRBV15 | once | TGTGCCACCAGCGGAAATCCGAGCCGGGACAGGGCGGCACCCCAGCATTTT | CATSGNPSRDRAAPQHF
NA | TRBJ1-2 | TRBV2 | NA | TGTGCCAGCAGTGAGGCCCGCCGCAATGGCTACACCTTC | CASSEARRNGYTF
TRBD1 | TRBJ1-2 | TRBV10-3 | NA | TGTGCCGCGCGAGCGCCCGTGGGGACAGTTGATGGCTACACCTTC | CAARAPVGTVDGYTF
NA | TRBJ1-1 | TRBV5-4 | NA | TGTGCCAGCAGCTTAGCTCCCGGGCAGGGGTACGTGAACACTGAAGCTTTCTTT | CASSLAPGQGYVNTEAFF
NA | TRBJ1-2 | TRBV12-3/TRBV12-4 | NA | TGTGCCAGCAGCCCCCACAGGGTCTATGGCTACACCTTC | CASSPHRVYGYTF
NA | TRBJ1-6 | TRBV30 | NA | TGTGCCTGGAATCGAAGGGAAGGACTTAATTCACCCCTCCACTTT | CAWNRREGLNSPLHF
TRBD1 | TRBJ2-2 | TRBV6-2/TRBV6-3 | NA | TGTGCCAGCAGTTTAACAGGGGCCGGCGGGGAGCTGTTTTTT | CASSLTGAGGELFF
NA | TRBJ1-5 | TRBV6-1 | NA | TGTGCCAGCAGTGACAGGGAGGGAGTTTATAGCAATCAGCCCCAGCATTTT | CASSDREGVYSNQPQHF
TRBD2 | TRBJ2-1 | TRBV5-1 | NA | TGCGCCAGCAGCCCGGCGGCGGGAGGGCACGAGCAGTTCTTC | CASSPAAGGHEQFF
NA | TRBJ2-1 | TRBV7-6 | NA | TGTGCCAGCAGCTCAGAAGAGGCCAATGAGCAGTTCTTC | CASSSEEANEQFF
NA | TRBJ2-1 | TRBV20-1 | NA | TGCAGTGCTAGAGCTCCCGGTTACCAGTTCTTC | CSARAPGYQFF
NA | TRBJ1-6 | TRBV19 | NA | TGTGCCAGTAGTATAGAGACCGGGACAAGAAATTCACCCCTCCACTTT | CASSIETGTRNSPLHF
TRBD2 | TRBJ2-1 | TRBV11-2 | NA | TGTGCCAGCAGCTTAGGAGGACTAGCCGGGGTAGGTGAGCAGTTCTTC | CASSLGGLAGVGEQFF
TRBD1 | TRBJ2-7 | TRBV10-3 | NA | TGTGCCATCAGAGGACAGGGGTCCGAGCAGTACTTC | CAIRGQGSEQYF
NA | TRBJ2-5 | TRBV6-5 | NA | TGTGCCAGCAATCGGGACTTTCAAGAGACCCAGTACTTC | CASNRDFQETQYF
TRBD2 | TRBJ2-7 | TRBV13 | NA | TGTGCCAGCAGCTCCGGACTAGCGGCACCCTACGAGCAGTACTTC | CASSSGLAAPYEQYF
TRBD1 | TRBJ2-1 | TRBV7-2 | NA | TGTGCCAGCAGCCGGGACAGGGGCTACAGTGAGCAGTTCTTC | CASSRDRGYSEQFF
TRBD2 | TRBJ2-7 | TRBV6-5 | NA | TGTGCCAGCAGTTACGGGGGGGAATCCTACGAGCAGTACTTC | CASSYGGESYEQYF
NA | TRBJ2-3 | TRBV6-5 | NA | TGTGCCAGCAGTTACCACAGATCCCCCCCAGATACGCAGTATTTT | CASSYHRSPPDTQYF
NA | TRBJ2-7 | TRBV18 | NA | TGTGCCAGCTCACTGCGGGATCGCGAGCAGTACTTC | CASSLRDREQYF
NA | TRBJ2-7 | TRBV7-2 | NA | TGTGCCAGCAGCTTGGGAGCCCTCTCCTACGAGCAGTACTTC | CASSLGALSYEQYF
TRBD2 | TRBJ2-3 | TRBV7-2 | NA | TGTGCCAGCGGGACTAGCGGCCCTACGCAGTATTTT | CASGTSGPTQYF
TRBD2 | TRBJ2-5 | TRBV5-6 | NA | TGTGCCAGCAGCTCACTAGCGGGAGAGGTAGAGACCCAGTACTTC | CASSSLAGEVETQYF
TRBD1 | TRBJ1-2 | TRBV10-3 | NA | TGTGCCATCAGAGGGACAGGGCCCTTTTATGGCTACACCTTC | CAIRGTGPFYGYTF
NA | TRBJ2-2 | TRBV19 | few | TGTGCCAGTAGTATGTCAATCTGGACTGTTAAAACAATGAACACCGGGGAGCTGTTTTTT | CASSMSIWTVKTMNTGELFF
TRBD2 | TRBJ2-1 | TRBV2 | NA | TGTGCCTCCAACCGACTAGCGAGGAAAGGTGAGCAGTTCTTC | CASNRLARKGEQFF
NA | TRBJ1-5 | TRBV6-2/TRBV6-3 | NA | TGTGCCAGCAGTTACGGCCAGGGCAATCAGCCCCAGCATTTT | CASSYGQGNQPQHF
TRBD1 | TRBJ1-2 | TRBV28 | NA | TGTGCCAGCAGTTCCGGGACAGGGGGTTCTTCTGGCTATGGCTACACCTTC | CASSSGTGGSSGYGYTF
TRBD1 | TRBJ2-1 | TRBV18 | NA | TGTGCCAGCTCACCCGGGACAGGCATTGAGTACAATGAGCAGTTCTTC | CASSPGTGIEYNEQFF
TRBD1 | TRBJ2-7 | TRBV11-3 | few | TGTGCCAGCAGCCGGGACAGGGTCTCCTACGAGCAGTACTTC | CASSRDRVSYEQYF
NA | TRBJ1-6 | TRBV15 | NA | TGTGCCACCAGCAGAGACCCAGGAAATTCACCCCTCCACTTT | CATSRDPGNSPLHF
TRBD2 | TRBJ2-2 | TRBV27 | NA | TGTGCCAGCAGGTGGGCGGGAGGTACAACCGGGGAGCTGTTTTTT | CASRWAGGTTGELFF
NA | TRBJ2-1 | TRBV5-1 | NA | TGCGCCAGCAGCTTGAGGGGGGGCGTATCCTACAATGAGCAGTTCTTC | CASSLRGGVSYNEQFF
NA | TRBJ1-1 | TRBV15 | once | TGTGCCACCAGCAGAGGGGCTCAGGGCTTATCCTCTGAAGCTTTCTTT | CATSRGAQGLSSEAFF
NA | TRBJ1-4 | TRBV5-1 | NA | TGCGCCAGCAGCTTTCAGGGCCAGAATGAAAAACTGTTTTTT | CASSFQGQNEKLFF
TRBD1 | TRBJ2-7 | TRBV7-9 | NA | TGTGCCAGCAGCTCGGACAGGGGGCGAGAGCAGTACTTC | CASSSDRGREQYF
TRBD1 | TRBJ1-5 | TRBV19 | once | TGTGCCAGTAGTACGGGACAGGGTGCGGCCAATCAGCCCCAGCATTTT | CASSTGQGAANQPQHF
TRBD2 | TRBJ2-7 | TRBV5-8 | NA | TGTGCCAGCAGTTTCCCGGTGACTAGCGGCCCGTCGACCTACGAGCAGTACTTC | CASSFPVTSGPSTYEQYF
NA | TRBJ2-7 | TRBV6-5 | NA | TGTGCCAGCGCACAACGCCTCTCCTACGAGCAGTACTTC | CASAQRLSYEQYF
TRBD2 | TRBJ2-2 | TRBV4-1 | NA | TGCGCCAGCAGCCAAGATCTCCCGGGAGGGCCGGGAACCGGGGAGCTGTTTTTT | CASSQDLPGGPGTGELFF
NA | TRBJ1-2 | TRBV12-3/TRBV12-4 | few | TGTGCCAGCAGACACAGGGTGTATGGCTACACCTTC | CASRHRVYGYTF
TRBD2 | TRBJ2-1 | TRBV28 | NA | TGTGCCAGCAGTCGAGTAGCGGGAGGGGAAAAATCCTACAATGAGCAGTTCTTC | CASSRVAGGEKSYNEQFF
NA | TRBJ1-6 | TRBV12-1 | NA | TGTGCCAGCAGCCTAACTTGGGGACAGGCTTTTTTTTCACCCCTCCACTTT | CASSLTWGQAFFSPLHF
NA | TRBJ1-2 | TRBV2 | NA | TGTGCCAGCAGTGAACAGGGCTCTATCTATGGCTACACCTTC | CASSEQGSIYGYTF
NA | TRBJ1-5 | TRBV18 | NA | TGTGCCAGCTCAGCGCAGGGGATCGGGACGAATCAGCCCCAGCATTTT | CASSAQGIGTNQPQHF
NA | TRBJ2-7 | TRBV6-1 | NA | TGTGCCAGCAGTGAAACCAGGGTTCTCGGTGGGTACGAGCAGTACTTC | CASSETRVLGGYEQYF
TRBD1 | TRBJ1-1 | TRBV10-2 | NA | TGCGCCAGCAGTGTGGACAGGGTGGCTGAAGCTTTCTTT | CASSVDRVAEAFF
TRBD1 | TRBJ1-4 | TRBV7-9 | NA | TGTGCCAGCAGTACCTCAGGGGGCGGAGGTGAAAAACTGTTTTTT | CASSTSGGGGEKLFF
TRBD2 | TRBJ2-5 | TRBV6-5 | NA | TGTGCCAGCACCGGGACTAGCGGGAGTGGAGAGACCCAGTACTTC | CASTGTSGSGETQYF
TRBD1 | TRBJ1-1 | TRBV29-1 | once | TGCAGCGCGACCCGGGACAGGGGCTCCACTGAAGCTTTCTTT | CSATRDRGSTEAFF
TRBD1 | TRBJ1-2 | TRBV7-8 | NA | TGTGCCAGCAGCGTGGGACAGGGGAACTATGGCTACACCTTC | CASSVGQGNYGYTF